This TCR beta chain was identified during a study of graft-versus-host responses after intestinal transplantation. Study-level findings and limits: Clonal ratios of graft-versus-host to host-versus-graft in allografts were high for patients exhibiting graft-donor T cell macrochimerism. Analysis identified GvH clones in recipient marrow, with some appearing first in ileum or blood.

Libraries were prepared by immunoSEQ multiplex PCR; TCRdb keeps only in-frame clonotypes and omits some of them. The sample shows more than 60,000 clones, less than 95% of them seen only once. Trimming shortened V by 5 bases and J by 3 bases, and 13 bases separated the two germline ends. Per germline, CDR1 LNHDA and CDR2 SQIVND (reference sequence). CDR3 length: 15 amino acids. Comment on this clone: Its cognate antigen is unknown.

The chain links TRBV19 to TRBJ2-2; tentative D call: TRBD1 (6 bases). The receptor was derived from a human donor who received an intestinal transplant. The sequences come from unstimulated CD8+ T cells sorted from spleen or lymph node cells, collected before intestinal transplant. The CDR3 region has the DNA TGTGCCAGTAGTTTCCGCGGACAGTACACCGGGGAGCTGTTTTTT. This translates into CASSFRGQYTGELFF.